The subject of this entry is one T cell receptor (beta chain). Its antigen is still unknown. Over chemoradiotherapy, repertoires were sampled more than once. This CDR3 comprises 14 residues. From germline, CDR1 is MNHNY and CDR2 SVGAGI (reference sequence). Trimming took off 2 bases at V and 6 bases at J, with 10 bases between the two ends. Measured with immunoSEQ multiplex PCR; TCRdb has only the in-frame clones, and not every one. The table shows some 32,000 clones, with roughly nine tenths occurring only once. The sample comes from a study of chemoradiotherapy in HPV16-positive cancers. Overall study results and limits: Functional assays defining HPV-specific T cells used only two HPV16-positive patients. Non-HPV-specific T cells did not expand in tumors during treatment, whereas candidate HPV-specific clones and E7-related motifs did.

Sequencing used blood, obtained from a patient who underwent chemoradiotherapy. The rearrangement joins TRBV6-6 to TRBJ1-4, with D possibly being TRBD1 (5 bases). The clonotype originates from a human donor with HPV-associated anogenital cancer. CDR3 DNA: TGTGCCAGCAGTTACAGAGGAGGGGATGAAAAACTGTTTTTT. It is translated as CASSYRGGDEKLFF.